The rows below give T cell receptor beta chains drawn from one sample of a study of shared clonotypes between healthy human individuals. The repertoire was sequenced with immunoSEQ multiplex PCR; TCRdb's copy has only in-frame clones and lacks some. The sample has about 2.3 million clones; 90% to 95% are singletons. Sequenced material: naive CD4+ T cells from PBMCs. Receptors were obtained from a man in his late teens or twenties in good health. Some clones in this sample may be carry-over from other donors' samples. The conserved cysteine and the conserved F or W are not part of the CDR3 here. A D gene is named only where the DNA matches it firmly.

j_call d_call v_call cdr3_aa
TRBJ1-1 . TRBV28 ASRGPPTEAF
TRBJ2-7 . TRBV7-2 ASSVGFWYRDTYEQY
TRBJ2-7 . TRBV4-1 ASSQDFYEQY
TRBJ2-7 . TRBV2 ASSGAARSYEQY
TRBJ2-2 TRBD2 TRBV14 ASSRLAGGPGELF
TRBJ1-4 TRBD1 TRBV5-1 ASSLAQGTATNEKLF
TRBJ2-2 . TRBV4-1 ASSRGRDPVGELF
TRBJ1-3 TRBD1 TRBV28 ASSFGDRRNTIY
TRBJ2-7 . TRBV28 ASSLNPGHYEQY
TRBJ2-5 . TRBV6-1 ASTGSGFQETQY
TRBJ2-1 . TRBV5-1 ASSSDSPRIDEQF
TRBJ2-3 . TRBV5-1 ASSLGSPSTDTQY
TRBJ2-3 TRBD2 TRBV6-6 ASRAGGTDTQY
TRBJ2-7 . TRBV5-5 ASSLLTGPNEQY
TRBJ1-4 . TRBV2 ASRVTNEKLF
TRBJ1-5 . TRBV18 ASSPAWGDQPQH
TRBJ2-1 TRBD2 TRBV27 ARNPGLAVLSSYNEQF
TRBJ2-7 . TRBV7-3 ASSLTGSQYEQY
TRBJ1-4 . TRBV5-1 ASSLNPGRTTNEKLF
TRBJ2-1 . TRBV2 ASRPELRNNEQF
TRBJ2-7 TRBD2 TRBV28 ASSPERDRHEQY
TRBJ2-7 . TRBV5-1 ASSWQGPGYEQY
TRBJ1-1 . TRBV4-1 ASSHSPSLSLARMNTEAF
TRBJ2-7 TRBD2 TRBV27 ASSFRRERTEQY
TRBJ2-7 TRBD1 TRBV7-2 ASSLGQGVSYEQY
TRBJ1-1 TRBD1 TRBV5-5 ASSRTGTRTEAF
TRBJ2-7 . TRBV30 AQRGGSPYEQY
TRBJ2-5 TRBD1 TRBV2 ASSRDRGGDETQY
TRBJ1-1 . TRBV11-2 ASSPGQWLNTEAF
TRBJ1-3 . TRBV7-3 ASSLRAGNTIY
TRBJ2-2 TRBD1 TRBV9 ASSVMGRGTGNTGELF
TRBJ1-2 . TRBV6-6 ASSSKSPNYGYT
TRBJ1-1 TRBD1 TRBV6-5 ASMQDRAGTEAF
TRBJ2-1 TRBD1 TRBV2 ASSGHRGPYNEQF
TRBJ2-7 TRBD1 TRBV30 AWGQEDYEQY
TRBJ2-1 . TRBV6-5 ASSYAGGGLYNEQF
TRBJ2-2 . TRBV27 ASGRSGELF
TRBJ2-3 . TRBV28 ASSSGGVADTQY
TRBJ1-1 . TRBV10-3 AISERNTEAF
TRBJ2-1 . TRBV11-2 ASSLVNNEQF
TRBJ2-6 TRBD1 TRBV4-1 ASSQGRTGGFPGANVLT
TRBJ1-4 . TRBV28 ASNLNRDKLF
TRBJ2-1 TRBD2 TRBV11-2 ASSSGREALYNEQF
TRBJ1-2 . TRBV14 ASSQGPGAGGYT